The 9 T cell receptor beta chains listed next were all sequenced from one sample in a study of blood T cell repertoires in COVID-19. The protocol was immunoSEQ multiplex PCR, while the TCRdb copy is restricted to in-frame clones and leaves out a portion. Here the sample spans about 310,000 clones, 89% being singletons. Sequenced material: PBMCs or T cells enriched from blood (not recorded which). Receptor source: a woman between 40 and 50 years old who had recovered from COVID-19.

This rearrangement joins TRBV13 to TRBJ1-2; D is possibly TRBD1 (5 bases). This CDR3 spans 13 amino acids. In germline, CDR1 is PRHDT, CDR2 FYEKMQ (reference sequence). V was pared by 4 bases and J by 4 bases, with 10 bases between. CDR3 in amino acids: CASSWGTGYGYTF. The DNA of the CDR3 is TGTGCCAGCAGCTGGGGGACTGGCTATGGCTACACCTTC. The complete variable domain, with remaining parts taken from reference TRBV13 and TRBJ1-2, reads AAGVIQSPRHLIKEKRETATLKCYPIPRHDTVYWYQQGPGQDPQFLISFYEKMQSDKGSIPDRFSAQQFSDYHSELNMSSLELGDSALYFCASSWGTGYGYTFGSGTRLTVV.

This clone was detected once. The rearrangement links TRBV28 to TRBJ1-1; the D is unclear. Trimming cost V 4 bases and J 9 bases, with 12 bases left between them. The germline V gene has CDR1 MDHEN and CDR2 SYDVKM. The CDR3 totals 12 residues. The CDR3 DNA follows: TGTGCCAGCAGTTCCACCACATCGAAAGCTTTCTTT. Its protein is CASSSTTSKAFF.

This clone has only a few counts. The chain carries TRBV4-1 and TRBJ2-2; TRBD2 agrees at 10 bases. With 0 bases clipped from V and 6 bases from J, the junction kept 13 bases outside the gene matches. The germline V gene has CDR1 MGHRA and CDR2 YSYEKL. CDR3 size: 19 residues. DNA of the CDR3: TGCGCCAGCAGCCAAGATAGGCTAGCGGGAGATCGAATAGCCGGGGAGCTGTTTTTT. This translates into CASSQDRLAGDRIAGELFF.

The rearrangement uses TRBV4-1 and TRBJ1-4, with 7 positions matching TRBD1. V lost 2 bases and J lost 8; bases outside the gene matches: 5. This CDR3 region has 14 residues. Germline V gene lookup returns CDR1 MGHRA and CDR2 YSYEKL. The CDR3 DNA reads as TGCGCCAGCAGCCAAACAGGGGTATTCGAAAAACTGTTTTTT. Amino acid sequence: CASSQTGVFEKLFF.

Concerning this clone: The sample carries other DNA sequences with the same CDR3. The V call is TRBV11-3, the J call TRBJ2-3; 7 bases align to TRBD1. CDR1 SGHNT and CDR2 YENEEA come from the germline V gene. Trimming at V came to 4 bases and at J to 3 bases, leaving 4 bases not matched to a gene. The CDR3 runs 14 residues. The CDR3, as DNA: TGTGCCAGCAGCTCCCGGACAGGAACAGATACGCAGTATTTT. Its translation is CASSSRTGTDTQYF.

V is TRBV7-9 and J is TRBJ2-5; 8 bases agree with TRBD2. Germline values: CDR1 SEHNR, CDR2 FQNEAQ (reference sequence). This CDR3 has 18 amino acids. The junction had 15 bases not matched to a gene; V was cut back by 1 base and J by 5 bases. CDR3 bases: TGTGCCAGCAGCTTAGGAAAGGGTAGCGGGACTCTCTGGGAGACCCAGTACTTC. Its protein product is CASSLGKGSGTLWETQYF.

J is TRBJ2-7 and V is TRBV5-1; 8 bases match TRBD2. J gave up 3 bases and V 0 bases, and 8 bases lay outside the gene matches. The CDR3 is 16 amino acids. The germline V gene has CDR1 SGHRS and CDR2 YFSETQ. CDR3 in DNA: TGCGCCAGCAGCTTGGGAGTACTAGCGGTGAACTACGAGCAGTACTTC. Translating it yields CASSLGVLAVNYEQYF.

V gene TRBV3-1 (or the pseudogene TRBV3-2) combines with J gene TRBJ1-5; TRBD1 matches at 8 bases. V dropped 4 bases and J dropped 4; count of bases not matched to a gene: 6. The CDR3 is 15 residues long. From germline, CDR1 is LGHDT and CDR2 YNNKEL (reference sequence). This CDR3 reads CASSRGQGNNQPQHF. For the CDR3, the DNA is TGTGCCAGCAGCCGCGGACAGGGAAATAATCAGCCCCAGCATTTT.

V is TRBV10-3 and J is TRBJ1-6; 9 bases fit TRBD1. Germline CDR1 and CDR2: ENHRY and SYGVKD. The CDR3 is made up of 13 amino acids. Trimming removed 6 bases from V and 7 bases from J; junction bases left unmatched: 1. CDR3 residues: CAISDRGNSPLHF. In nucleotides, the CDR3 is TGTGCCATCAGCGACAGGGGGAATTCACCCCTCCACTTT.